A single sample is the source of the 8 T cell receptor beta chains below, sequenced in a study of shared clonotypes between healthy human individuals. Naive CD8 isolation took CD45RO-negative cells positively selected for CCR7 and excluded terminally differentiated effector memory CD45RA+ cells. Measured with immunoSEQ multiplex PCR; TCRdb has only the in-frame clones, and not every one. The sample has around 1.9 million clones, roughly 91% seen once. Sequences were obtained from naive CD8+ T cells from PBMCs. The receptor source for this set is a young man in good health. Some clones in this sample may be carry-over from other donors' samples.

Comment on this clone: Distinct nucleotide sequences in the sample also encode this CDR3. The chain couples TRBV5-6 to TRBJ2-7; 10 nucleotides align to TRBD1. The CDR3 runs 14 residues. The V gene end was trimmed by 0 bases and the J gene end by 3 bases; junction bases not matched to a gene: 0. Looked up from germline, CDR1 is SGHDT and CDR2 is YYEEEE. This CDR3 is CASSLGTGGYEQYF. In nucleotides, the CDR3 is TGTGCCAGCAGCTTGGGGACAGGGGGCTACGAGCAGTACTTC.

Comment on this clone: Other DNA sequences in this sample translate to the same CDR3. The J gene is TRBJ2-1, the V gene TRBV19, with 11 bases aligning to TRBD2. Per the germline V gene, CDR1 is LNHDA and CDR2 is SQIVND (reference sequence). V lost 1 base and J lost 4; bases outside the gene matches: 3. The CDR3 is made up of 16 amino acids. CDR3 sequence: CASSIVGTSGYNEQFF. The CDR3 nucleotides are TGTGCCAGTAGTATAGTTGGGACTAGCGGATACAATGAGCAGTTCTTC.

V is TRBV28 and J is TRBJ1-2; D gene ambiguous. The V end was cut by 1 base, the J end by 4 bases, with 10 bases between. The germline V gene has CDR1 MDHEN and CDR2 SYDVKM. The CDR3 sequence is 14 residues long. The CDR3, as DNA: TGTGCCAGCAGTTTATTAGGCCAGCTCTATGGCTACACCTTC. Encoded protein: CASSLLGQLYGYTF.

This chain joins TRBV7-9 and TRBJ2-6, with D unresolved. Per germline, CDR1 SEHNR and CDR2 FQNEAQ (reference sequence). V was cut by 5 bases and J by 2 bases, with 19 bases left in between. The CDR3 runs to 18 residues. CDR3 region: CASSPPSLGNPGANVLTF. The CDR3, as DNA: TGTGCCAGCAGCCCCCCATCCCTGGGTAATCCTGGGGCCAACGTCCTGACTTTC.

The V and J genes are TRBV6-5 and TRBJ2-7; TRBD2 aligns across 10 bases. Looked up from germline, CDR1 is MNHEY and CDR2 is SVGAGI. This CDR3 contains 14 residues. The junction had 6 bases not matched to a gene; V was cut back by 4 bases and J by 6 bases. In DNA form, the CDR3 reads TGTGCCAGCAGTTCTAGCGGGAGTCTTGGCGAGCAGTACTTC. It codes for CASSSSGSLGEQYF.

The rearrangement links TRBV7-3 to TRBJ1-2; D is unclear. Germline values: CDR1 SGHTA, CDR2 FQGTGA. V was trimmed by 2 bases and J by 8 bases, leaving 12 bases between them. This CDR3 contains 13 residues. This chain's CDR3 is CASSLVGGGGYTF. In DNA, the CDR3 is TGTGCCAGCAGCTTAGTCGGTGGCGGGGGCTACACCTTC.

Points on this clone: This sample includes further DNA sequences coding for the same CDR3. CDR3 protein: CASSLSRGAGTDTQYF. CDR3 coding DNA: TGTGCCAGCAGTTTATCGCGGGGCGCGGGCACAGATACGCAGTATTTT. V is TRBV27 and J is TRBJ2-3; possibly TRBD2 for D (6 bases). This CDR3 spans 16 amino acids. V was clipped by 0 bases and J by 1 base, with 11 bases between them. Looked up from germline, CDR1 is MNHEY and CDR2 is SMNVEV (reference sequence).

The rearrangement links TRBV30 to TRBJ1-2, with a weak D call TRBD1 (6 bases). V shed 3 bases and J shed 2 bases, with 16 bases lying between them. Germline V gives CDR1 GTSNPN, CDR2 SVGIG (reference sequence). This CDR3 spans 15 amino acids. In DNA form, the CDR3 reads TGTGCCTGGAGCGGGGCCTTCGGGGGCAACTATGGCTACACCTTC. It encodes CAWSGAFGGNYGYTF.